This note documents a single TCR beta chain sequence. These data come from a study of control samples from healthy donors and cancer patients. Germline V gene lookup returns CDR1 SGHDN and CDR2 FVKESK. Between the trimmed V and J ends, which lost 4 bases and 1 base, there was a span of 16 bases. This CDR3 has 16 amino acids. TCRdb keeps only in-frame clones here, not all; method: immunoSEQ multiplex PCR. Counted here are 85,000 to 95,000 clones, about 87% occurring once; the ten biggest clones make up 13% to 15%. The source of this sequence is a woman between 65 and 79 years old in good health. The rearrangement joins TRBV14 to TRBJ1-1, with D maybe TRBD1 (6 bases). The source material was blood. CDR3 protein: CASSLNVGAGNTEAFF. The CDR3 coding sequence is TGTGCCAGCAGCCTTAATGTGGGGGCGGGGAACACTGAAGCTTTCTTT.